A selection of T cell receptor beta chains follows, all from one sample in a study of cytomegalovirus exposure and HLA in healthy donors. Generated by immunoSEQ multiplex PCR, the TCRdb table keeps only in-frame clones and is missing some. Of 100,000 to 150,000 clones listed, over 60% are singletons. The sample was PBMCs. The receptors stem from a man aged 45-65 years in good health and CMV-seronegative. Both conserved end residues are part of each CDR3. The order of the fields is V gene, D gene, clone size, CDR3 length, J gene, CDR3 DNA, CDR3 protein. D genes are given only for firm matches. Clone size is not always given. Where it is, it says once, few, many or a class for expanded clones.

V gene: TRBV7-2
D gene: NA
clone size: NA
CDR3 length: 15
J gene: TRBJ2-2
CDR3 DNA: TGTGCCAGCAGCTTAGAGGAGCCAAACACCGGGGAGCTGTTTTTT
CDR3 protein: CASSLEEPNTGELFF

V gene: TRBV7-9
D gene: TRBD1
clone size: NA
CDR3 length: 14
J gene: TRBJ1-1
CDR3 DNA: TGTTCCAGCAGCACGGGACAGCTGAACACTGAAGCTTTCTTT
CDR3 protein: CSSSTGQLNTEAFF

V gene: TRBV5-4
D gene: TRBD1
clone size: NA
CDR3 length: 15
J gene: TRBJ1-3
CDR3 DNA: TGTGCCAGCAGCTTGGAGGGGGCGCTTGGAAACACCATATATTTT
CDR3 protein: CASSLEGALGNTIYF

V gene: TRBV6-1
D gene: NA
clone size: NA
CDR3 length: 15
J gene: TRBJ1-1
CDR3 DNA: TGTGCCAGCAGTGAATGGGAAGCGGTGGTATCTGAAGCTTTCTTT
CDR3 protein: CASSEWEAVVSEAFF

V gene: TRBV28
D gene: NA
clone size: NA
CDR3 length: 18
J gene: TRBJ2-5
CDR3 DNA: TGTGCCAGCAGTTTACGCCGAAGGTTCCCCCGTGGCGGAGAGACCCAGTACTTC
CDR3 protein: CASSLRRRFPRGGETQYF

V gene: TRBV9
D gene: TRBD2
clone size: NA
CDR3 length: 14
J gene: TRBJ2-7
CDR3 DNA: TGTGCCAGCAGCCGGCTAGCGGACTCCTACGAGCAGTACTTC
CDR3 protein: CASSRLADSYEQYF

V gene: TRBV5-1
D gene: TRBD2
clone size: NA
CDR3 length: 17
J gene: TRBJ2-1
CDR3 DNA: TGCGCCAGCAGCATGTCAAAAACTAGCGGGGGGGACAATGAGCAGTTCTTC
CDR3 protein: CASSMSKTSGGDNEQFF

V gene: TRBV9
D gene: NA
clone size: NA
CDR3 length: 14
J gene: TRBJ1-3
CDR3 DNA: TGTGCCAGCAGCGTCGAGGGGGGGGGAAACACCATATATTTT
CDR3 protein: CASSVEGGGNTIYF

V gene: TRBV6-1
D gene: TRBD2
clone size: NA
CDR3 length: 16
J gene: TRBJ2-7
CDR3 DNA: TGTGCCAGCAGTGAAGCACACCTAGCGGGGGGCTACGAGCAGTACTTC
CDR3 protein: CASSEAHLAGGYEQYF

V gene: TRBV5-1
D gene: TRBD2
clone size: NA
CDR3 length: 16
J gene: TRBJ2-3
CDR3 DNA: TGCGCCAGCACGGCCCGTAGCGGGGCTAGCACAGATACGCAGTATTTT
CDR3 protein: CASTARSGASTDTQYF

V gene: TRBV7-8
D gene: TRBD1
clone size: NA
CDR3 length: 14
J gene: TRBJ1-4
CDR3 DNA: TGTGCCAGCAGCCCCCGACAGGGTGGTGAAAAACTGTTTTTT
CDR3 protein: CASSPRQGGEKLFF

V gene: TRBV29-1
D gene: NA
clone size: once
CDR3 length: 14
J gene: TRBJ1-5
CDR3 DNA: TGCAGCGTTTCGGACACGGCGTTTCGTCAGCCCCAGCATTTT
CDR3 protein: CSVSDTAFRQPQHF

V gene: TRBV11-3
D gene: TRBD1
clone size: NA
CDR3 length: 14
J gene: TRBJ2-5
CDR3 DNA: TGTGCCAGCAGCTCGACAGGGGGCCGGGAGACCCAGTACTTC
CDR3 protein: CASSSTGGRETQYF

V gene: TRBV11-3
D gene: NA
clone size: NA
CDR3 length: 12
J gene: TRBJ2-1
CDR3 DNA: TGTGCCAGCAGCTTAATAAACAATGAGCAGTTCTTC
CDR3 protein: CASSLINNEQFF

V gene: TRBV10-3
D gene: TRBD1
clone size: NA
CDR3 length: 17
J gene: TRBJ1-1
CDR3 DNA: TGTGCCATCAGTATGCGCCCGGGACAGGGAGGGAGCACTGAAGCTTTCTTT
CDR3 protein: CAISMRPGQGGSTEAFF

V gene: TRBV5-1
D gene: TRBD2
clone size: few
CDR3 length: 12
J gene: TRBJ2-7
CDR3 DNA: TGCGCCAGCAGCCGGGGGGGATACGAGCAGTACTTC
CDR3 protein: CASSRGGYEQYF

V gene: TRBV5-1
D gene: TRBD1
clone size: NA
CDR3 length: 14
J gene: TRBJ1-4
CDR3 DNA: TGCGCCAGCAGCTCGGGACAGGGCCCTGAAAAACTGTTTTTT
CDR3 protein: CASSSGQGPEKLFF

V gene: TRBV10-3
D gene: TRBD1
clone size: NA
CDR3 length: 14
J gene: TRBJ1-6
CDR3 DNA: TGTGCCATCAGTGACCAGGGGGTTATCTCACCCCTCCACTTT
CDR3 protein: CAISDQGVISPLHF

V gene: TRBV5-4
D gene: NA
clone size: once
CDR3 length: 14
J gene: TRBJ2-5
CDR3 DNA: TGTGCCAGCAGCTTGGGGACTGGCCAAGAGACCCAGTACTTC
CDR3 protein: CASSLGTGQETQYF

V gene: TRBV7-6
D gene: NA
clone size: NA
CDR3 length: 14
J gene: TRBJ2-3
CDR3 DNA: TGTGCCAGCAGCCCCGTCGCGGTCGGGGATACGCAGTATTTT
CDR3 protein: CASSPVAVGDTQYF

V gene: TRBV10-1
D gene: TRBD1
clone size: NA
CDR3 length: 15
J gene: TRBJ2-3
CDR3 DNA: TGCGCCAGCAGTCGGGACAGGGGGCACGCAGATACGCAGTATTTT
CDR3 protein: CASSRDRGHADTQYF

V gene: TRBV5-1
D gene: NA
clone size: NA
CDR3 length: 15
J gene: TRBJ1-2
CDR3 DNA: TGCGCCAGCAGCCCGCTATATTCCGAAGAGAGTGGCTACACCTTC
CDR3 protein: CASSPLYSEESGYTF

V gene: TRBV7-9
D gene: TRBD1
clone size: NA
CDR3 length: 14
J gene: TRBJ1-1
CDR3 DNA: TGTGCCAGCAGCCCCGGGACAGGAGTGCCTGAAGCTTTCTTT
CDR3 protein: CASSPGTGVPEAFF

V gene: TRBV15
D gene: NA
clone size: once
CDR3 length: 14
J gene: TRBJ1-5
CDR3 DNA: TGTGCCACCAGCAGAGCGGACTCCAATCAGCCCCAGCATTTT
CDR3 protein: CATSRADSNQPQHF

V gene: TRBV6-1
D gene: TRBD1
clone size: NA
CDR3 length: 13
J gene: TRBJ1-1
CDR3 DNA: TGTGCCAGCAGTCACAGGGGGGACACTGAAGCTTTCTTT
CDR3 protein: CASSHRGDTEAFF

V gene: TRBV9
D gene: NA
clone size: NA
CDR3 length: 14
J gene: TRBJ2-3
CDR3 DNA: TGTGCCAGCAGCGTCCAACTGGGAGGAGATACGCAGTATTTT
CDR3 protein: CASSVQLGGDTQYF

V gene: TRBV7-2
D gene: NA
clone size: NA
CDR3 length: 13
J gene: TRBJ1-4
CDR3 DNA: TGTGCCAGCAGCTTAGCTTCGGGGGAAAAACTGTTTTTT
CDR3 protein: CASSLASGEKLFF

V gene: TRBV25-1
D gene: TRBD1
clone size: NA
CDR3 length: 14
J gene: TRBJ1-2
CDR3 DNA: TGTGCCAGCTCTAACAGGGGCGGGAACTATGGCTACACCTTC
CDR3 protein: CASSNRGGNYGYTF

V gene: TRBV15
D gene: NA
clone size: NA
CDR3 length: 16
J gene: TRBJ1-5
CDR3 DNA: TGTGCCACCAGCCCGACGAGGCTGGATAGCAATCAGCCCCAGCATTTT
CDR3 protein: CATSPTRLDSNQPQHF

V gene: TRBV6-5
D gene: NA
clone size: NA
CDR3 length: 16
J gene: TRBJ2-3
CDR3 DNA: TGTGCCAGCAGTTACTCGTTGGGATCGGGGACAGATACGCAGTATTTT
CDR3 protein: CASSYSLGSGTDTQYF

V gene: TRBV5-6
D gene: NA
clone size: NA
CDR3 length: 14
J gene: TRBJ1-3
CDR3 DNA: TGTGCCAGCAGCTTGGGGGCTGCTGGAAACACCATATATTTT
CDR3 protein: CASSLGAAGNTIYF

V gene: TRBV29-1
D gene: NA
clone size: NA
CDR3 length: 13
J gene: TRBJ2-7
CDR3 DNA: TGCAGCGTTGGGGACAAGAGCTCCTACGAGCAGTACTTC
CDR3 protein: CSVGDKSSYEQYF

V gene: TRBV29-1
D gene: TRBD1
clone size: NA
CDR3 length: 15
J gene: TRBJ1-5
CDR3 DNA: TGCAGCGTCCAGGACAGGGATGATGGCAATCAGCCCCAGCATTTT
CDR3 protein: CSVQDRDDGNQPQHF

V gene: TRBV18
D gene: NA
clone size: NA
CDR3 length: 14
J gene: TRBJ1-6
CDR3 DNA: TGTGCCAGCTCACCAAGGGCAGGGTCTTCACCCCTCCACTTT
CDR3 protein: CASSPRAGSSPLHF